Below, 21 T cell receptor beta chains from the same sample are listed, as sequenced in a study of blood T cells in healthy people across ages. Primers used in a second PCR of about 6 to 12 cycles were a sample-barcoded 5' primer and a J-beta primer mix. Using its own MiXCR run on the 5' RACE reads, TCRdb lists one record per CDR3 protein. Here the sample spans 700,000 to 1,000,000 distinct CDR3 sequences, about 42% being singletons. The sequencing input was blood. These receptors all come from a man aged 60 to 75 in good health.

The V gene is TRBV27, the J gene TRBJ1-1; tentatively, D is TRBD1 (5 bases). V was pared by 6 bases and J by 2 bases, with 13 bases between. Germline CDR1 MNHEY, CDR2 SMNVEV (reference sequence). CDR3 length: 14 amino acids. CDR3 amino acids: CASRRPGFNTEAFF. The CDR3 nucleotides are TGTGCCAGCAGGAGGCCAGGGTTCAACACTGAAGCTTTCTTT.

Here the CDR3 reads CASSPPSASADTQYF. The CDR3 DNA reads TGTGCCAGCTCACCACCGTCAGCCAGCGCAGATACGCAGTATTTT. The chain links TRBV18 to TRBJ2-3; D uncertain. Germline lookup yields CDR1 KGHSH and CDR2 LQKENI. This CDR3 spans 15 amino acids. Trimming removed 0 bases at V and 4 bases at J, with 11 bases between.

The chain is built from TRBV5-5 and TRBJ1-5, with TRBD1 matching 8 bases. The CDR3 totals 18 residues. Germline values: CDR1 SGHKS, CDR2 YYEKEE (reference sequence). J lost 3 bases, V lost 0 bases, and 11 bases had no gene match. CDR3 sequence (DNA): TGTGCCAGCAGCTTGGGAAGCGAATACAGGGGGATCAATCAGCCCCAGCATTTT. Residues: CASSLGSEYRGINQPQHF.

The CDR3 region has the DNA TGTGCCAGCAGTGCGGGGGACGGCACTGAAGCTTTCTTT. Translation gives CASSAGDGTEAFF. This chain joins TRBV2 and TRBJ1-1; D is perhaps TRBD1 (5 bases). Trimming shortened V by 4 bases and J by 4 bases, and 10 bases separated the two germline ends. From germline, CDR1 is SNHLY and CDR2 FYNNEI. This CDR3 region has 13 residues.

For the CDR3, the DNA is TGCGCCAGCAGCTTGTCTCAGGCTTTTGATGGCTACACCTTC. This sequence encodes CASSLSQAFDGYTF. V usage is TRBV5-1 and J usage is TRBJ1-2; D uncertain. Germline-derived CDR1 and CDR2 are SGHRS and YFSETQ. The CDR3 covers 14 residues. V shed 1 base and J shed 6 bases, with 13 bases lying between them.

The CDR3: CASGGGQPYNEQFF. CDR3 in DNA: TGTGCCAGCGGCGGGGGCCAACCCTACAATGAGCAGTTCTTC. This rearrangement joins TRBV6-2 or TRBV6-3 to TRBJ2-1, with D maybe TRBD2 (7 bases). The CDR3 is 14 amino acids. Trimming cost V 8 bases and J 2 bases, with 13 bases left between them. Per the germline V gene, CDR1 is MNHEY and CDR2 is SVGEGT.

This clonotype was observed a few times. CDR3 sequence reads: CAISDGMSYEQYF. CDR3 DNA sequence: TGTGCCATCAGCGACGGGATGTCCTACGAGCAGTACTTC. The rearrangement uses TRBV10-3 and TRBJ2-7; the D gene is possibly TRBD2 (5 bases). Germline CDR1 ENHRY, CDR2 SYGVKD. The CDR3 spans 13 residues. The V end lost 6 bases, the J end lost 1 base, and 10 bases lay between the germline ends.

This chain connects TRBV7-2 to TRBJ2-5; D may correspond to TRBD1 or TRBD2 (5 bases each). Matching the DNA end better, TRBJ2-7 makes the J call doubtful. CDR3 length: 18 amino acids. Germline CDR1 is SGHTA and CDR2 is FQGNSA. The CDR3 DNA reads TGTGCCAGCAGCTTTTTAGGAAAGTGGCAGGGAGAGCCTTACGAGCAGTACTTC. This translates into CASSFLGKWQGEPYEQYF.

This clonotype turned up a few times. This chain connects TRBV7-2 to TRBJ2-5, with TRBD2 identical over 10 bases. The DNA matches TRBJ2-7 better at its end, which makes the J call doubtful. The CDR3 has 16 amino acids. Germline V gene lookup returns CDR1 SGHTA and CDR2 FQGNSA. DNA of the CDR3: TGTGCCAGCAGCCGTCTAGCGGGGGCTCGGGTCTACGAGCAGTACTTC. Translated: CASSRLAGARVYEQYF.

The chain is built from TRBV12-3 or TRBV12-4 and TRBJ2-4, with unresolved D. V lost 6 bases and J lost 5, with 8 bases in between. The CDR3 extends over 12 amino acids. The CDR3 region has the DNA TGTGCCAGCAGCCCTCTGGAAAACATTCAGTACTTC. As protein: CASSPLENIQYF.

The chain links TRBV18 to TRBJ1-2, with D maybe TRBD1 (6 bases). V dropped 0 bases and J dropped 4 bases, with 12 bases sitting between them. This CDR3 region has 15 residues. Germline values: CDR1 KGHSH, CDR2 LQKENI. CDR3 DNA: TGTGCCAGCTCACCACCGAACAGGGAGTTCTATGGCTACACCTTC. Encoded protein: CASSPPNREFYGYTF.

This clonotype was counted between two and nine times. The chain is built from TRBV28 and TRBJ2-7, with TRBD1 matching over 7 bases. Germline lookup yields CDR1 MDHEN and CDR2 SYDVKM. The junction had 4 bases not matched to a gene; V was cut back by 5 bases and J by 3 bases. The CDR3 totals 13 residues. For the CDR3, the DNA is TGTGCCAGCAGTGTACCAGGGGGCTACGAGCAGTACTTC. Its protein is CASSVPGGYEQYF.

This clonotype has at least ten counts. The V gene is TRBV16, the J gene TRBJ1-2; D gene unclear. The V and J ends lost 3 bases and 5 bases respectively, with 16 bases between them. The CDR3 length is 15 residues. Germline V gives CDR1 KGHSY, CDR2 FQNENV. The CDR3 loop is CASSHAGSFGYGYTF. The CDR3 region has the DNA TGTGCCAGCAGCCACGCCGGGAGTTTCGGGTATGGCTACACCTTC.

This clonotype came up once. This chain uses TRBV10-3 with TRBJ1-2; D remains ambiguous. CDR3 length: 14 amino acids. The germline gives CDR1 ENHRY, CDR2 SYGVKD. The V end was cut by 2 bases, the J end by 4 bases, with 11 bases between. The CDR3 spells CAISEARTPYGYTF. The CDR3 DNA sequence: TGTGCCATCAGTGAGGCGCGAACCCCCTATGGCTACACCTTC.

V gene TRBV3-1 combines with J gene TRBJ1-4; D remains unclear. The V end was cut by 4 bases, the J end by 8 bases, with 11 bases between. The CDR3 spans 13 residues. Germline-derived CDR1 and CDR2 are LGHDT and YNNKEL (reference sequence). DNA for the CDR3: TGTGCCAGCAGCCGAAACGGGTTGGAAAAACTGTTTTTT. Its translation: CASSRNGLEKLFF.

This chain connects TRBV14 to TRBJ1-2, with 8 bases aligning to TRBD1. Unmatched junction bases numbered 8, after V lost 1 base and J lost 4 bases. CDR1 and CDR2 from the germline V gene are SGHDN and FVKESK. The CDR3 sequence is 16 residues long. The CDR3 nucleotides read TGTGCCAGCAGCCAAGGGACAGGGCTCGACCGCTATGGCTACACCTTC. It specifies CASSQGTGLDRYGYTF.

This clonotype was recorded a few times. The chain couples TRBV7-9 to TRBJ2-7; 8 bases map to TRBD1. The CDR3 is 18 amino acids. Trimming removed 0 bases from V and 0 bases from J; junction bases left unmatched: 10. Germline V gene data show CDR1 as SEHNR and CDR2 as FQNEAQ (reference sequence). The CDR3 DNA follows: TGTGCCAGCAGCTTAGCGCCAGGGCGGGACAGGATCTCCTACGAGCAGTACTTC. It is translated as CASSLAPGRDRISYEQYF.

The chain has TRBV20-1 and TRBJ1-5; TRBD1 agrees at 7 bases. From germline, CDR1 is DFQATT and CDR2 SNEGSKA (reference sequence). The length of the CDR3 is 15 residues. After removal of 1 base from V and 5 bases from J, the junction contained 8 bases not matched to a gene. This CDR3 is CSARGLRGGYQPQHF. CDR3 DNA sequence: TGCAGTGCTAGAGGGCTCAGGGGGGGCTATCAGCCCCAGCATTTT.

The chain has TRBV6-1 and TRBJ1-2; 8 bases are a match to TRBD1. CDR3 size: 14 residues. J was trimmed by 9 bases and V by 3 bases; bases with no gene match: 9. The germline CDR1 and CDR2 sequences are MNHNS and SASEGT. The CDR3 DNA is TGTGCCAGCAGTGAGGACAGGGTAATGATGAGCTACACCTTC. Encoded protein: CASSEDRVMMSYTF.

The chain carries TRBV9 and TRBJ2-2, with 9 bases matching TRBD1. The germline V gene encodes CDR1 SGDLS and CDR2 YYNGEE. After removal of 4 bases from V and 3 bases from J, the junction contained 10 bases not matched to a gene. The CDR3 covers 17 residues. The CDR3 is CASSPRTGGLDTGELFF. The CDR3 nucleotides read TGTGCCAGCAGCCCCCGTACAGGGGGCCTAGACACCGGGGAGCTGTTTTTT.

This clonotype was observed a few times. The chain carries TRBV6-5 and TRBJ1-2; 8 positions match TRBD1. Per the germline V gene, CDR1 is MNHEY and CDR2 is SVGAGI. Trimming cost V 0 bases and J 3 bases; bases outside gene matches: 6. This CDR3 has 16 amino acids. CDR3 DNA: TGTGCCAGCAGTTACTCGTCACAGGGGGTATACTATGGCTACACCTTC. Amino acids: CASSYSSQGVYYGYTF.